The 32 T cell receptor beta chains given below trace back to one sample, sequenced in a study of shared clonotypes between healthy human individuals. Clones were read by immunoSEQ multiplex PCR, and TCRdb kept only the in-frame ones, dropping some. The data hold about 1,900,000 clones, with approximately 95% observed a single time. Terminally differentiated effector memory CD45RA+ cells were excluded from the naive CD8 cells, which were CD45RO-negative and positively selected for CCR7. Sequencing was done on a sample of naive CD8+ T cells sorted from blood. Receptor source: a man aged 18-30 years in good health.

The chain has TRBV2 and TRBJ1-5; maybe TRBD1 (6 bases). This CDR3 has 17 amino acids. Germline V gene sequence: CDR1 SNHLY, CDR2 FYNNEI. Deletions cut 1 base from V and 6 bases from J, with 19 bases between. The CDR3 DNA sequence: TGTGCCAGCAGTGAAGGGCTTGAGGGGGTTTACAGTCAGCCCCAGCATTTT. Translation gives CASSEGLEGVYSQPQHF.

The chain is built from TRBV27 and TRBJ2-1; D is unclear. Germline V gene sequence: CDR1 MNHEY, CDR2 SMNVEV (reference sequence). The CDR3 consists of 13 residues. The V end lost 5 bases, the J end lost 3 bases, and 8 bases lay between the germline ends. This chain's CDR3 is CASSHDFYNEQFF. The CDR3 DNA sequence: TGTGCCAGCAGTCACGACTTCTACAATGAGCAGTTCTTC.

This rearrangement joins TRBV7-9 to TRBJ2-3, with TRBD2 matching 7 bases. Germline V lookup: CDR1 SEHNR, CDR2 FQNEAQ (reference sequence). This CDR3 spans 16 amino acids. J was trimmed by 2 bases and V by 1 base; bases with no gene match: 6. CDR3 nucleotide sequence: TGTGCCAGCAGCTTAGTACTAGCGATCGACACAGATACGCAGTATTTT. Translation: CASSLVLAIDTDTQYF.

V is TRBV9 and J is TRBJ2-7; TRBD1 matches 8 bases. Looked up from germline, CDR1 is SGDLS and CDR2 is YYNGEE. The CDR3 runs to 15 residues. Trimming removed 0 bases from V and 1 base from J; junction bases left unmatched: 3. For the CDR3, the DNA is TGTGCCAGCAGCGTAGAGACAGGGGAATCCTACGAGCAGTACTTC. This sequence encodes CASSVETGESYEQYF.

The CDR3 sequence is CASSHDGGGNTEAFF. CDR3 nucleotide sequence: TGTGCCAGCAGCCACGACGGGGGAGGGAACACTGAAGCTTTCTTT. The V call is TRBV13, the J call TRBJ1-1; TRBD1 might be the D (5 bases). V gave up 5 bases and J gave up 1 base, with 14 bases separating them. Germline assignment: CDR1 PRHDT and CDR2 FYEKMQ (reference sequence). CDR3 length: 15 residues. The whole variable domain, filled in from reference TRBV13 and TRBJ1-1, reads AAGVIQSPRHLIKEKRETATLKCYPIPRHDTVYWYQQGPGQDPQFLISFYEKMQSDKGSIPDRFSAQQFSDYHSELNMSSLELGDSALYFCASSHDGGGNTEAFFGQGTRLTVV.

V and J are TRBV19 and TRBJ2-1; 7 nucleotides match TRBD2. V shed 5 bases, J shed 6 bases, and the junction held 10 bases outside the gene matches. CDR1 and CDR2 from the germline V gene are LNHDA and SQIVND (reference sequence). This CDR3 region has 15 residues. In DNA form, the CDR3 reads TGTGCCAGTAGTGCGGGAGTTGGGTTCCTCAATGAGCAGTTCTTC. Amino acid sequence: CASSAGVGFLNEQFF.

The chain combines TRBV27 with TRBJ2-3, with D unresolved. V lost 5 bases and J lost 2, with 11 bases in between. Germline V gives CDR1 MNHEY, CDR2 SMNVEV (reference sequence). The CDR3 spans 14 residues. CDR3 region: CASSLITATDTQYF. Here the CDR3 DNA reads TGTGCCAGCAGTCTTATAACAGCCACAGATACGCAGTATTTT.

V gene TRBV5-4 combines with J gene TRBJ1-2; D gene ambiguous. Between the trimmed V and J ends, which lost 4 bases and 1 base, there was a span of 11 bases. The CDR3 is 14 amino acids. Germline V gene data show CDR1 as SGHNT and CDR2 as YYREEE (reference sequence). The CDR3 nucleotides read TGTGCCAGCAGCGACTCGTGGGGTAACTATGGCTACACCTTC. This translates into CASSDSWGNYGYTF.

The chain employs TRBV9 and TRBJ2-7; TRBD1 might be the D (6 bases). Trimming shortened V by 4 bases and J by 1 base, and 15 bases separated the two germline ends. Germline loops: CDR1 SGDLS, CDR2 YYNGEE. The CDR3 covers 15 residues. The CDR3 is CASSPGAGTSYEQYF. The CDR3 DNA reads TGTGCCAGCAGCCCTGGCGCAGGGACATCCTACGAGCAGTACTTC.

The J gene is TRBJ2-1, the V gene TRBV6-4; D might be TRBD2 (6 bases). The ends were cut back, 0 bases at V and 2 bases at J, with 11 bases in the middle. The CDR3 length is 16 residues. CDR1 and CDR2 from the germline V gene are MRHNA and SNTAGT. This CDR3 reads CASSDSGTPAYNEQFF. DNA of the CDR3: TGTGCCAGCAGTGACTCGGGGACTCCGGCCTACAATGAGCAGTTCTTC.

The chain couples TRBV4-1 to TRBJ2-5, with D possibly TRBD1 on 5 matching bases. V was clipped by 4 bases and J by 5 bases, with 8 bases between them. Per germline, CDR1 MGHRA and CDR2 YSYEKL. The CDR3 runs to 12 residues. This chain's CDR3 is CASSPPGETQYF. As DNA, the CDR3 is TGCGCCAGCAGCCCACCAGGGGAGACCCAGTACTTC.

CDR3 sequence reads: CASSPAGTLHAPAREDPYGYTF. The CDR3 nucleotides are TGTGCCAGCAGCCCAGCCGGCACTCTACACGCCCCGGCCAGGGAAGATCCCTATGGCTACACCTTC. This rearrangement joins TRBV13 to TRBJ1-2, with TRBD1 as a possible D gene (5 bases). The germline gives CDR1 PRHDT, CDR2 FYEKMQ (reference sequence). The length of the CDR3 is 22 residues. Between the trimmed V and J ends, which lost 5 bases and 4 bases, there was a span of 38 bases.

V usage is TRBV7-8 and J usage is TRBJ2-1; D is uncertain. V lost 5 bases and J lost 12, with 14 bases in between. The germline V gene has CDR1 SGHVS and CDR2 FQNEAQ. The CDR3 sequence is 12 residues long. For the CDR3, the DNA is TGTGCCAGCAGCCCCGACCCCTCGACGCAGTTCTTC. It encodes CASSPDPSTQFF.

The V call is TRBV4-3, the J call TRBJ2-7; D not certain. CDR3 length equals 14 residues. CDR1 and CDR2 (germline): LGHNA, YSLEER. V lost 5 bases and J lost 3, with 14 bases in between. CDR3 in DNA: TGCGCCAGCAGCTGGAGTAATGGAGACTACGAGCAGTACTTC. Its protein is CASSWSNGDYEQYF.

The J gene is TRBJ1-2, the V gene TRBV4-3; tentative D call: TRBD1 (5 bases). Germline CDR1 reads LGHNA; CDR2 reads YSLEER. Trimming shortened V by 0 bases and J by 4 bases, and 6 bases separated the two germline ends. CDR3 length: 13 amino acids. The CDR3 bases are TGCGCCAGCAGCCAAGATGGGACCTATGGCTACACCTTC. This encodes CASSQDGTYGYTF.

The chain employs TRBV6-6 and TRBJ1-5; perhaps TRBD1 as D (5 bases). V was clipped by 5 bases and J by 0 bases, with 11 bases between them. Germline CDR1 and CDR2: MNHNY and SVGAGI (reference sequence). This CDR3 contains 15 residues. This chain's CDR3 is CASSLGGDSNQPQHF. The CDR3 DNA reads TGTGCCAGCAGTCTCGGGGGGGATAGCAATCAGCCCCAGCATTTT.

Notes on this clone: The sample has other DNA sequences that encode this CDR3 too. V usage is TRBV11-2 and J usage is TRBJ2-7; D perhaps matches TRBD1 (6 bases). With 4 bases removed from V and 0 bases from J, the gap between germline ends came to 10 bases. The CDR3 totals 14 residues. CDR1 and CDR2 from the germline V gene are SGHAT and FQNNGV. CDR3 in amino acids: CASSSWTDSYEQYF. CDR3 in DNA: TGTGCCAGCAGCTCGTGGACAGACTCCTACGAGCAGTACTTC.

The CDR3, as DNA: TGTGCCTCTGAGGCTATAGCAGGGGAACGCGGCTACACCTTC. It is translated as CASEAIAGERGYTF. The chain combines TRBV30 with TRBJ1-2; a weak D match, TRBD1 (6 bases). The CDR3 totals 14 residues. Germline V gives CDR1 GTSNPN, CDR2 SVGIG (reference sequence). Deletions cut 7 bases from V and 8 bases from J, with 23 bases between.

The CDR3 sequence: CASSQSGRGSSYEQYF. CDR3 coding DNA: TGTGCCAGCAGCCAATCGGGCAGGGGGAGTTCCTACGAGCAGTACTTC. The chain uses TRBV28 and TRBJ2-7; 7 bases fit TRBD1. Germline CDR1 and CDR2: MDHEN and SYDVKM. The CDR3 contains 16 residues. The J segment lost 1 base and the V segment lost 6 bases, leaving 12 bases of the junction unmatched.

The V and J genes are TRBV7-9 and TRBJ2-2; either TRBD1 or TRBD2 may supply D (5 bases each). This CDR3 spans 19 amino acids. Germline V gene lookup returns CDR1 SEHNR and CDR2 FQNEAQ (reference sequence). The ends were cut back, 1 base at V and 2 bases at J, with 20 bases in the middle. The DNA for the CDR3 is TGTGCCAGCAGCTTAGAAGGATTTTGGGGCGAGGGAAACACCGGGGAGCTGTTTTTT. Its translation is CASSLEGFWGEGNTGELFF. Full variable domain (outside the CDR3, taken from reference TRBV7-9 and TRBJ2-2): DTGVSQNPRHKITKRGQNVTFRCDPISEHNRLYWYRQTLGQGPEFLTYFQNEAQLEKSRLLSDRFSAERPKGSFSTLEIQRTEQGDSAMYLCASSLEGFWGEGNTGELFFGEGSRLTVL.

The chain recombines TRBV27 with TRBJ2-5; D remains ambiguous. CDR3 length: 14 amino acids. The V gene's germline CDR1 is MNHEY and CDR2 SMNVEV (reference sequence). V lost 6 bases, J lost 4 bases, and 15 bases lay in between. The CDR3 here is CASREPFDRETQYF. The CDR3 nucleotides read TGTGCCAGCAGAGAGCCGTTTGATCGAGAGACCCAGTACTTC.

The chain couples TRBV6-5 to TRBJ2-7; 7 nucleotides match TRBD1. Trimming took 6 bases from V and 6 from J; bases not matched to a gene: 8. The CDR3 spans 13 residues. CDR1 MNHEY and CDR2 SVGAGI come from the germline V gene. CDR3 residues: CASSIMSGGEQYF. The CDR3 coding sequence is TGTGCCAGCAGCATCATGTCAGGGGGCGAGCAGTACTTC.

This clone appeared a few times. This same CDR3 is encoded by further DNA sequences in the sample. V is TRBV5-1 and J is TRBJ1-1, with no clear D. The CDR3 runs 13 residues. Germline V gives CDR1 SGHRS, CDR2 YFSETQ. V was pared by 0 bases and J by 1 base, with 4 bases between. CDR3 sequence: CASSLVRNTEAFF. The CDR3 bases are TGCGCCAGCAGCTTGGTCAGGAACACTGAAGCTTTCTTT.

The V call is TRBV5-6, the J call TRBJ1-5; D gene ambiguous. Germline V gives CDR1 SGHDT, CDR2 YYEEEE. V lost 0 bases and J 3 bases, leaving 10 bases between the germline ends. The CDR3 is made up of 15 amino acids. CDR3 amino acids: CASSLEGRPNQPQHF. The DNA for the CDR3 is TGTGCCAGCAGCTTGGAAGGACGGCCCAATCAGCCCCAGCATTTT.

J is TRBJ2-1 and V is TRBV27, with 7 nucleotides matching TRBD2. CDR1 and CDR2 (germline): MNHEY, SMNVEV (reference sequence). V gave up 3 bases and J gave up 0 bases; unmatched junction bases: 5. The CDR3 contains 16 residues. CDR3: CASSFDGGSSYNEQFF. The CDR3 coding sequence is TGTGCCAGCAGTTTCGACGGGGGGAGCTCCTACAATGAGCAGTTCTTC.

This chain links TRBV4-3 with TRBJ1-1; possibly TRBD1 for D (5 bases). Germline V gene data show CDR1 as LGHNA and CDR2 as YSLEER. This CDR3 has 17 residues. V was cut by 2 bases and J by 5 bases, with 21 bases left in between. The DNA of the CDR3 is TGCGCCAGCAGCCAAAGGGTAAGGGACCTCCTAGGGACTGAAGCTTTCTTT. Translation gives CASSQRVRDLLGTEAFF.

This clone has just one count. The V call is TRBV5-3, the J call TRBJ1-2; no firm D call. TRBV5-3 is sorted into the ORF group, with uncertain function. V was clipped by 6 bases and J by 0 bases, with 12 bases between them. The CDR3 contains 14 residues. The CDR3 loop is CARTPSRANYGYTF. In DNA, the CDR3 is TGTGCCAGAACCCCCTCCAGAGCTAACTATGGCTACACCTTC.

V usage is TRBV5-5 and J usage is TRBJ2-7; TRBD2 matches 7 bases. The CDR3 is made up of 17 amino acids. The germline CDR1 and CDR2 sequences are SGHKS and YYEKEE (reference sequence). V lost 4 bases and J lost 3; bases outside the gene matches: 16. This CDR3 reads CASSPDQLAGVVYEQYF. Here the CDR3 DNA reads TGTGCCAGCAGCCCAGACCAGCTGGCGGGAGTTGTCTACGAGCAGTACTTC.

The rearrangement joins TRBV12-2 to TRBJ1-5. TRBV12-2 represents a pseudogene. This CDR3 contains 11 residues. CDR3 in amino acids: CASRDNQPQHF. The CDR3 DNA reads TGTGCAAGTCGCGACAATCAGCCCCAGCATTTT.

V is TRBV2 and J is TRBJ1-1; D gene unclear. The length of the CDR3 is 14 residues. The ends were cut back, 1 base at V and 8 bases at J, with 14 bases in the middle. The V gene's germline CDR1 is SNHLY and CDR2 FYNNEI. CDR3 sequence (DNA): TGTGCCAGCAGTGAAGGTTCGGGGTATTGGGAAGCTTTCTTT. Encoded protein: CASSEGSGYWEAFF.

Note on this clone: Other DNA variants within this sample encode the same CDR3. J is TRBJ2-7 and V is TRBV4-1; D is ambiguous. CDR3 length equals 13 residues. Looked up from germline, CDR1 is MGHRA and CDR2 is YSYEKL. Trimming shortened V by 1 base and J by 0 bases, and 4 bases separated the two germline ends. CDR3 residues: CASSQGNSYEQYF. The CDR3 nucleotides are TGCGCCAGCAGCCAAGGTAACTCCTACGAGCAGTACTTC.

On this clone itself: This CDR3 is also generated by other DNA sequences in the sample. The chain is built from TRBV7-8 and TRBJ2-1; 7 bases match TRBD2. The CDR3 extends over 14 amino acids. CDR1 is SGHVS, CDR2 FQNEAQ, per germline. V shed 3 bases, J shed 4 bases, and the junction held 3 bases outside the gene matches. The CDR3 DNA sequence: TGTGCCAGCAGCTTTGGGGGGGATTACAATGAGCAGTTCTTC. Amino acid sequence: CASSFGGDYNEQFF.